This is a list of T cell receptor beta chains from one sample in a study of CD8 T cells in Susac syndrome. TCRdb analysed the immunoSEQ multiplex PCR reads with MiXCR anew, one entry per CDR3 protein. The profile covers 85,000 to 90,000 distinct CDR3 sequences, with about 93% appearing a single time and approximately 0.31% taken by the ten largest. Source material: CD8+ T cells from PBMCs. These receptors all come from a human donor in good health. Both conserved end residues are part of each CDR3. D genes are given only for firm matches. For some rows the clone size is stated as once, few or many, or as a class when expanded; others skip it.

size | J | V | D | CDR3 | DNA
- | TRBJ2-7 | TRBV4-2 | TRBD2 | CASSHWLAGNYEQYF | TGTGCCAGCAGCCATTGGCTAGCGGGGAACTACGAGCAGTACTTC
- | TRBJ2-2 | TRBV7-8 | - | CASSLSTGRFGGELFF | TGTGCCAGCAGCTTAAGTACAGGGAGATTCGGCGGGGAGCTGTTTTTT
- | TRBJ2-3 | TRBV13 | - | CASSLAGADTQYF | TGTGCCAGCAGCTTAGCGGGAGCAGATACGCAGTATTTT
- | TRBJ2-3 | TRBV6-1 | TRBD1 | CATYRGQNTDTQYF | TGTGCCACCTACCGGGGACAGAACACAGATACGCAGTATTTT
- | TRBJ1-1 | TRBV20-1 | - | CSAQDGGRGTEAFF | TGCAGTGCTCAGGACGGGGGCAGGGGCACTGAAGCTTTCTTT
once | TRBJ1-5 | TRBV6-1 | - | CASSEGGENQPQHF | TGTGCCAGCAGTGAAGGGGGGGAGAATCAGCCCCAGCATTTT
- | TRBJ2-7 | TRBV12-5 | TRBD2 | CASGLGGLGDEQYF | TGTGCTAGTGGTTTGGGCGGACTAGGCGACGAGCAGTACTTC
- | TRBJ2-1 | TRBV6-5 | - | CASAALGGRMNEQFF | TGTGCCAGCGCAGCGTTGGGGGGTAGAATGAATGAGCAGTTCTTC
- | TRBJ1-4 | TRBV5-6 | TRBD1 | CASSYGTGNEKLFF | TGTGCCAGCAGCTACGGGACAGGCAATGAAAAACTGTTTTTT
- | TRBJ1-2 | TRBV9 | TRBD1 | CASSRSGQAALGYTF | TGTGCCAGCAGCAGATCAGGACAGGCCGCGCTTGGCTACACCTTC
- | TRBJ2-2 | TRBV9 | TRBD1 | CASNPGQDYTGELFF | TGTGCCAGCAACCCGGGACAGGACTACACCGGGGAGCTGTTTTTT
- | TRBJ2-7 | TRBV4-2 | TRBD1 | CASSQVGTGPYEQYF | TGTGCCAGCAGCCAAGTCGGGACAGGACCCTACGAGCAGTACTTC
- | TRBJ1-1 | TRBV29-1 | - | CSVDLAVTETFF | TGCAGCGTTGACTTGGCAGTGACTGAAACTTTCTTT
- | TRBJ1-2 | TRBV6-6 | - | CASSYGQGKGYTF | TGTGCCAGCAGTTACGGGCAGGGGAAAGGCTACACCTTC
- | TRBJ2-1 | TRBV20-1 | TRBD2 | CSASYPGLAGNEQFF | TGCAGTGCTAGTTACCCGGGACTAGCGGGCAATGAGCAGTTCTTC
- | TRBJ2-5 | TRBV29-1 | - | CSVEDLGATPRVAQYF | TGCAGCGTTGAAGATCTGGGAGCGACACCAAGAGTGGCCCAGTACTTC
- | TRBJ1-1 | TRBV13 | - | CASSSQDRSNTEAFF | TGTGCCAGCAGCAGTCAGGACAGATCGAACACTGAAGCTTTCTTT
- | TRBJ1-2 | TRBV9 | - | CASTAAGYGYTF | TGTGCCAGCACAGCGGCCGGATATGGCTACACCTTC
- | TRBJ2-2 | TRBV19 | - | CASSPIETYTGELFF | TGTGCCAGTAGCCCAATTGAGACTTACACCGGGGAGCTGTTTTTT
- | TRBJ2-2 | TRBV4-1 | TRBD1 | CASSQEKTGGDTGELFF | TGCGCCAGCAGCCAAGAAAAGACAGGGGGCGACACCGGGGAGCTGTTTTTT
once | TRBJ2-2 | TRBV20-1 | TRBD2 | CSARPETSWDTGELFF | TGCAGTGCTAGGCCCGAGACTAGCTGGGACACCGGGGAGCTGTTTTTT
- | TRBJ2-7 | TRBV29-1 | - | CSVGLTTYEQYF | TGCAGCGTGGGACTTACAACCTACGAGCAGTACTTC
- | TRBJ1-2 | TRBV29-1 | - | CSVPSERGTGYTF | TGCAGCGTCCCCAGCGAGAGGGGTACTGGCTACACCTTC
- | TRBJ1-5 | TRBV7-9 | TRBD1 | CASSEGQGRAQPQHF | TGTGCCAGCAGCGAGGGACAGGGGCGGGCTCAGCCCCAGCATTTT
- | TRBJ1-2 | TRBV7-2 | - | CASSLLEGLADGYTF | TGTGCCAGCAGCTTATTGGAGGGGCTGGCTGATGGCTACACCTTC
- | TRBJ2-4 | TRBV20-1 | TRBD1 | CSARLIQGGKNIQYF | TGCAGTGCTAGGCTCATACAGGGGGGAAAAAACATTCAGTACTTC
- | TRBJ2-3 | TRBV6-1 | - | CASSRHGGLSADTQYF | TGTGCCAGCAGCCGTCATGGGGGCCTAAGTGCAGATACGCAGTATTTT
- | TRBJ2-7 | TRBV19 | - | CASSQGVNYEQYF | TGTGCCAGTAGTCAGGGAGTGAACTACGAGCAGTACTTC
- | TRBJ1-1 | TRBV6-6 | - | CASSSPRGRTEAFF | TGTGCCAGCAGTTCTCCTCGAGGGCGCACTGAAGCTTTCTTT
- | TRBJ2-7 | TRBV20-1 | TRBD2 | CSATYMTTGLAGGSLSYEQYF | TGCAGTGCTACCTACATGACAACGGGACTAGCGGGGGGATCCCTTTCCTACGAGCAGTACTTC
- | TRBJ2-1 | TRBV12-3/TRBV12-4 | - | CASSPADEQFF | TGTGCCAGCTCCCCGGCGGATGAGCAGTTCTTC
- | TRBJ2-5 | TRBV4-1 | TRBD2 | CASSPGLGGETQYF | TGCGCCAGCAGCCCCGGACTAGGAGGCGAGACCCAGTACTTC
- | TRBJ1-1 | TRBV6-2/TRBV6-3 | - | CASSYDLRGADTEAFF | TGTGCCAGCAGTTACGACCTGCGAGGGGCAGACACTGAAGCTTTCTTT
- | TRBJ2-3 | TRBV3-1 | - | CASSQEATGARDTQYF | TGTGCCAGCAGCCAAGAGGCGACGGGGGCCCGCGATACGCAGTATTTT
once | TRBJ2-7 | TRBV7-9 | TRBD1 | CASSIRTGGSYEQYF | TGTGCCAGCAGCATCCGGACAGGGGGGTCCTACGAGCAGTACTTC
- | TRBJ1-2 | TRBV5-1 | TRBD1 | CASSPPPGQGNYGYTF | TGCGCCAGCAGCCCCCCTCCGGGACAGGGAAATTATGGCTACACCTTC
- | TRBJ2-7 | TRBV2 | - | CASSGTTSYEQYF | TGTGCCAGCAGTGGGACAACTTCCTACGAGCAGTACTTC
- | TRBJ1-1 | TRBV6-2/TRBV6-3 | - | CASSYIGQEAFF | TGTGCCAGCAGTTACATCGGGCAGGAAGCTTTCTTT
- | TRBJ1-1 | TRBV13 | - | CASSLRQNLEAFF | TGTGCCAGCAGCCTACGACAGAACTTAGAAGCTTTCTTT
- | TRBJ2-7 | TRBV4-1 | TRBD1 | CASSAQGGYEQYF | TGCGCCAGCAGCGCACAGGGGGGCTACGAGCAGTACTTC
- | TRBJ2-3 | TRBV6-5 | - | CASRLWDGHTDTQYF | TGTGCCAGCAGATTGTGGGACGGCCACACAGATACGCAGTATTTT
- | TRBJ1-1 | TRBV3-1 | - | CASSPGGPNTEAFF | TGTGCCAGCAGCCCGGGGGGCCCGAACACTGAAGCTTTCTTT
- | TRBJ2-5 | TRBV27 | - | CASSSLHQETQYF | TGTGCCAGCAGTTCCCTACATCAAGAGACCCAGTACTTC
- | TRBJ2-5 | TRBV20-1 | TRBD2 | CSARDIGLAGTLQETQYF | TGCAGTGCTAGAGATATCGGGCTAGCGGGGACCCTCCAAGAGACCCAGTACTTC
- | TRBJ2-3 | TRBV7-9 | TRBD1 | CASSRTGQGSTDTQYF | TGTGCCAGCAGCCGAACGGGACAGGGGAGTACAGATACGCAGTATTTT
- | TRBJ1-4 | TRBV2 | - | CASSQGIGRQKLFF | TGTGCCAGCAGTCAAGGAATAGGACGCCAAAAGCTGTTTTTT
- | TRBJ2-7 | TRBV20-1 | - | CSAPGSRGFYEQYF | TGCAGTGCACCCGGGTCCAGGGGTTTTTACGAGCAGTACTTC
once | TRBJ1-2 | TRBV3-1 | - | CASSQEADSFRYGYTF | TGTGCCAGCAGCCAAGAAGCGGACAGCTTTAGGTATGGCTACACCTTC
- | TRBJ2-2 | TRBV20-1 | - | CSANRVGTGELFF | TGCAGTGCTAATAGGGTTGGAACCGGGGAGCTGTTTTTT
- | TRBJ2-5 | TRBV5-4 | - | CASSRADETQYF | TGTGCCAGCAGCCGGGCTGATGAGACCCAGTACTTC
- | TRBJ2-7 | TRBV5-6 | - | CASSLLTGRNYEQYF | TGTGCCAGCAGCTTGCTGACGGGTAGGAACTACGAGCAGTACTTC
- | TRBJ2-1 | TRBV5-1 | TRBD2 | CASSAGTSGVSEQFF | TGCGCCAGCAGCGCTGGAACTAGCGGGGTTAGCGAGCAGTTCTTC
- | TRBJ1-1 | TRBV6-5 | - | CASSYGENTEAFF | TGTGCCAGCAGTTATGGGGAGAACACTGAAGCTTTCTTT
- | TRBJ2-3 | TRBV27 | TRBD2 | CASSSSGVGTDTQYF | TGTGCCAGCAGTTCTAGCGGGGTAGGCACAGATACGCAGTATTTT
- | TRBJ2-5 | TRBV7-2 | - | CASSLGGGDQETQYF | TGTGCCAGCAGCTTAGGAGGCGGGGACCAAGAGACCCAGTACTTC
- | TRBJ1-5 | TRBV4-1 | TRBD1 | CASSQEGTGAQPQHF | TGCGCCAGCAGCCAAGAGGGGACAGGGGCACAGCCCCAGCATTTT
- | TRBJ1-1 | TRBV27 | TRBD1 | CASSPGPGTEREAFF | TGTGCCAGCAGTCCCGGCCCTGGGACAGAAAGGGAAGCTTTCTTT
- | TRBJ1-2 | TRBV6-6 | TRBD1 | CASSPLRQGKYGYTF | TGTGCCAGCAGTCCCCTCAGACAGGGGAAATATGGCTACACCTTC
- | TRBJ1-5 | TRBV4-1 | - | CASSRSGGDGNQPQHF | TGCGCCAGCAGCCGGTCCGGGGGCGACGGCAATCAGCCCCAGCATTTT